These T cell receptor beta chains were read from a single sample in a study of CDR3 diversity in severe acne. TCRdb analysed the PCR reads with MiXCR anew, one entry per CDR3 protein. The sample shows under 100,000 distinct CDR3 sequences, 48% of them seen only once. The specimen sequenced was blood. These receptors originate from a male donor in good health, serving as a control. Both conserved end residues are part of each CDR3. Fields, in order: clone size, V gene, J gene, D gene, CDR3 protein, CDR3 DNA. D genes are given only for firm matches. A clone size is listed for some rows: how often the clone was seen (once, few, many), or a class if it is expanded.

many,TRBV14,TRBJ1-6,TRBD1,CASSHRQGAKDNSPLHF,TGTGCCAGCAGCCACAGACAGGGGGCGAAGGATAATTCACCCCTCCACTTT
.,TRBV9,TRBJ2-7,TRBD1,CASSATGTGGVDEQYF,TGTGCCAGCAGCGCGACCGGGACAGGGGGCGTCGACGAGCAGTACTTC
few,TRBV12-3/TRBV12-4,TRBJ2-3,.,CASNPQGTDTQYF,TGTGCCAGCAATCCTCAGGGCACAGATACGCAGTATTTT
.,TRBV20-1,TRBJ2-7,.,CSARVTGEQYF,TGCAGTGCTAGAGTAACGGGGGAGCAGTACTTC
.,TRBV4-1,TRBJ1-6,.,CASSQVWARAKPPHF,TGCGCCAGCAGCCAAGTCTGGGCCCGCGCCAAACCCCCTCACTTT
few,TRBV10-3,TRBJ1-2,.,CAISESEDGYGYTF,TGTGCCATCAGTGAGTCCGAGGACGGATATGGCTACACCTTC
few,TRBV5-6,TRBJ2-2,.,CASSLGSRTNTGELFF,TGTGCCAGCAGCTTGGGTAGCCGAACGAACACCGGGGAGCTGTTTTTT
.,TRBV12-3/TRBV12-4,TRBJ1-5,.,CASSPDEWGKLFQPQHF,TGTGCCAGCAGCCCGGACGAATGGGGAAAGTTGTTCCAGCCCCAGCATTTT
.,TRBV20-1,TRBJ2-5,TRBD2,CSARALAGVETQYF,TGCAGTGCTAGAGCACTAGCGGGAGTAGAGACCCAGTACTTC
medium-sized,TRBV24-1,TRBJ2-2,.,CATSETGTDTGELFF,TGTGCCACCAGTGAAACAGGGACGGACACCGGGGAGCTGTTTTTT
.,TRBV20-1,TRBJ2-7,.,CSARVLEYEQYF,TGCAGTGCTAGGGTGCTGGAGTACGAGCAGTACTTC
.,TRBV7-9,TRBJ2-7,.,CTSSPPPQGDEQYF,TGTACCAGCAGCCCACCCCCACAGGGCGACGAGCAGTACTTC
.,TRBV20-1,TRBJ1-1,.,CSASTTNTEAFF,TGCAGTGCCTCCACCACCAACACTGAAGCTTTCTTT
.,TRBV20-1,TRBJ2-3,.,CSATPSAGTDTQYF,TGCAGTGCTACCCCCTCGGCAGGCACAGATACGCAGTATTTT
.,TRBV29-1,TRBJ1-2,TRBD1,CSVDPGQGVSYGYTF,TGCAGCGTTGATCCGGGACAGGGTGTTAGCTATGGCTACACCTTC
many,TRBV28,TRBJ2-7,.,CASRQATFYEQYF,TGTGCCAGCAGGCAAGCCACCTTCTACGAGCAGTACTTC
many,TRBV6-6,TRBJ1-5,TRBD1,CASSLRTGGLNQPQHF,TGTGCCAGCAGCCTAAGGACAGGGGGCCTCAATCAGCCCCAGCATTTT
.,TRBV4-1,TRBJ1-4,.,CASSQRGVEEKLFF,TGCGCCAGCAGCCAGAGGGGGGTGGAAGAAAAACTGTTTTTT
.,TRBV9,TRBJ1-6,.,CASSASEGRASPLHF,TGTGCCAGCAGCGCCTCAGAGGGCAGGGCTTCACCCCTCCACTTT
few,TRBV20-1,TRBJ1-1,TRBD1,CSAETGVKAFF,TGCAGTGCTGAGACAGGGGTTAAAGCTTTCTTT